This TCR beta chain appears in the sequencing data of a study of molecular identifiers for immune sequencing clone quantification. Study-wide findings and caveats: Barcode collisions between identical TCR molecules could shrink estimates of highly expanded clone sizes.

This clonotype was found a few times. Its antigen is not identified. CDR3 length: 15 residues. Germline V CDR1 and CDR2: GTSNPN, SVGIG (reference sequence). Germline trimming cut 0 bases from V and 2 bases from J; bases unmatched to any gene: 4. Each CDR3 protein is one row after TCRdb ran MiXCR on the PCR reads. Here the sample spans 70,000 to 95,000 distinct CDR3 sequences, 19% being singletons. The material sequenced was naive CD8+ T cells from blood, with Jurkat cell RNA spiked in. Subset described: FACS-sorted CD8+CD4-CCR7+CD45RA+ naive T cells. The receptor's source is a human donor in good health. Some libraries in this study had Jurkat cell RNA spiked in. V usage is TRBV30 and J usage is TRBJ2-1, with 7 bases that match TRBD1. CDR3 in DNA: TGTGCCTGGAGTGTCCTGGGACAGCCCTACAATGAGCAGTTCTTC. This gives the protein CAWSVLGQPYNEQFF.